The 9 T cell receptor beta chains in this list originate from one sample, sequenced in a study of cytotoxic CD8 clonotypes in ibrutinib-treated CLL. Libraries were prepared by immunoSEQ multiplex PCR; TCRdb keeps only in-frame clonotypes and omits some of them. The sample shows about 68,000 clones, 80% of them seen only once. This sample comprised PBMCs, obtained at disease progression, from a patient treated with ibrutinib. These receptors all stem from a human donor with chronic lymphocytic leukemia.

The chain has TRBV5-1 and TRBJ2-7, with D unclear. The CDR3 runs to 12 residues. Germline CDR1 reads SGHRS; CDR2 reads YFSETQ. V was clipped by 6 bases and J by 5 bases, with 12 bases between them. The chain's CDR3 is CASMKPGHEQYF. DNA of the CDR3: TGCGCCAGCATGAAACCAGGTCACGAGCAGTACTTC.

This chain connects TRBV28 to TRBJ2-3; 13 nucleotides line up with TRBD2. This CDR3 is built from 18 residues. In germline, CDR1 is MDHEN, CDR2 SYDVKM. V was clipped by 3 bases and J by 0 bases; unmatched bases: 6. In nucleotides, the CDR3 is TGTGCCAGCAGTTTTCCGACTAGCGGGGGGACTAGCACAGATACGCAGTATTTT. Amino acids: CASSFPTSGGTSTDTQYF.

The V gene is TRBV5-6, the J gene TRBJ1-1, with 10 bases that match TRBD1. CDR1 is SGHDT, CDR2 YYEEEE, per germline. V was pared by 0 bases and J by 4 bases, with 12 bases of the junction left unmatched. This CDR3 region has 18 residues. The CDR3 DNA follows: TGTGCCAGCAGCTTGGAGGTGGGACAGGGGATTGTGAGCACTGAAGCTTTCTTT. Its translation is CASSLEVGQGIVSTEAFF.

The chain combines TRBV7-6 with TRBJ2-3; D possibly corresponds to TRBD2 (6 bases). V lost 5 bases and J lost 2, with 14 bases in between. The germline V gene encodes CDR1 SGHVS and CDR2 FNYEAQ. This CDR3 has 15 residues. CDR3 loop: CASSTTSGFTDTQYF. The CDR3 DNA is TGTGCCAGCAGCACTACCAGCGGGTTCACAGATACGCAGTATTTT.

The genes are TRBV28 and TRBJ1-5, with D unclear. CDR3 size: 15 residues. Trimming removed 6 bases from V and 0 bases from J, with 12 bases in between. Germline V lookup: CDR1 MDHEN, CDR2 SYDVKM. CDR3 protein: CASSSPDDSNQPQHF. The CDR3 DNA reads TGTGCCAGCAGCTCGCCGGACGATAGCAATCAGCCCCAGCATTTT.

The chain joins TRBV30 to TRBJ1-6; D remains ambiguous. The germline V gene encodes CDR1 GTSNPN and CDR2 SVGIG (reference sequence). The CDR3 has 13 residues. V was shortened by 3 bases and J by 5 bases, with 8 bases between the two germline ends. The CDR3 protein is CAWRTVDNSPLHF. The CDR3 region has the DNA TGTGCCTGGAGAACAGTGGATAATTCACCCCTCCACTTT.

This clone appeared once. The chain has TRBV6-5 and TRBJ1-4, with no clear D. Trimming shortened V by 2 bases and J by 10 bases, and 5 bases separated the two germline ends. From germline, CDR1 is MNHEY and CDR2 SVGAGI. The CDR3 runs to 11 residues. Here the CDR3 DNA reads TGTGCCAGCAGTTACAAGGGAAAACTGTTTTTT. Translation: CASSYKGKLFF.

The chain carries TRBV18 and TRBJ2-7; no reliable D call. V lost 3 bases and J lost 2, with 8 bases in between. Germline V gene sequence: CDR1 KGHSH, CDR2 LQKENI. The CDR3 length is 13 residues. The DNA for the CDR3 is TGTGCCAGCTCACCCGCGGCGACCTACGAGCAGTACTTC. Translating it yields CASSPAATYEQYF.

The genes are TRBV2 and TRBJ2-1; 14 bases fit TRBD2. The V gene's germline CDR1 is SNHLY and CDR2 FYNNEI. The CDR3 runs to 15 residues. Unmatched junction bases numbered 1, after V lost 3 bases and J lost 6 bases. The CDR3 nucleotides are TGTGCCAGCAGTGAGGGACTAGCGGGAGTCAATGAGCAGTTCTTC. Its translation is CASSEGLAGVNEQFF.